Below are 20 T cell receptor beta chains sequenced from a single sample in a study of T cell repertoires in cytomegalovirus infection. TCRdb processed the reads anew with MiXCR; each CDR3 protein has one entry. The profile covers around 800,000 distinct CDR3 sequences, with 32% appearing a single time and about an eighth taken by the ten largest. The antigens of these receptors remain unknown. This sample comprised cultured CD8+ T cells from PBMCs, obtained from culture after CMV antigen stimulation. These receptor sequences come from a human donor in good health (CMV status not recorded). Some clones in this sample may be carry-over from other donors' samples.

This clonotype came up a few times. The CDR3: CASSLLGRGTGELFF. CDR3 sequence (DNA): TGTGCCAGCAGCCTATTAGGAAGGGGCACCGGGGAGCTGTTTTTT. This sequence joins TRBV7-6 and TRBJ2-2; the D gene is possibly TRBD1 (5 bases). The germline V and J ends were trimmed by 5 bases and 4 bases, with 14 bases remaining between them. CDR3 length: 15 residues. Germline V gene lookup returns CDR1 SGHVS and CDR2 FNYEAQ.

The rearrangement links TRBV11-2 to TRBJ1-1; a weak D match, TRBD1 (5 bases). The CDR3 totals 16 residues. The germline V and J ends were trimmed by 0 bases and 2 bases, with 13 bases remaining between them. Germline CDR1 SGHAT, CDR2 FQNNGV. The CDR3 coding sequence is TGTGCCAGCAGCTTAGATGTATGGGGGAGTAACACTGAAGCTTTCTTT. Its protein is CASSLDVWGSNTEAFF.

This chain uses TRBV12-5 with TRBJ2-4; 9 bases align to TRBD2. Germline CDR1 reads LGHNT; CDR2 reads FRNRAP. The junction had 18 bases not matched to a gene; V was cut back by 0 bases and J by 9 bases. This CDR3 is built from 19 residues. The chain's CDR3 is CASGLVQIEAGGRGTIQYF. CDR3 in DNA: TGTGCTAGTGGTTTGGTACAAATTGAGGCGGGGGGGCGGGGAACCATTCAGTACTTC.

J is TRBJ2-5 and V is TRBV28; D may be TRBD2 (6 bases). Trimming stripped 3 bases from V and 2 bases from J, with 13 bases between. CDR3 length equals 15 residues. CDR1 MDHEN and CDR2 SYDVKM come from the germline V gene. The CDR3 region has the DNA TGTGCCAGCAGTTTTAAAGCGGGTGAACAAGAGACCCAGTACTTC. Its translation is CASSFKAGEQETQYF.

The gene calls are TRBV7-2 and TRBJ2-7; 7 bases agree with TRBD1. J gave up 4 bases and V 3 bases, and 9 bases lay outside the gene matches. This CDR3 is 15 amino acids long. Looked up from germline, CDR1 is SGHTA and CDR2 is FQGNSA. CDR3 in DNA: TGTGCCAGCAGCTTTAACCGGGACAGCCTATACGAGCAGTACGTC. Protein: CASSFNRDSLYEQYV.

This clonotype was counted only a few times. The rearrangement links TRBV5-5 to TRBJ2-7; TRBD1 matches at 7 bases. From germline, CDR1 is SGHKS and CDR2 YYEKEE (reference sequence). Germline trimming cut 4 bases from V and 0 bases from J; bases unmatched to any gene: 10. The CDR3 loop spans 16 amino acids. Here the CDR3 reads CASSPTYGTVSYEQYF. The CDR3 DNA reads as TGTGCCAGCAGCCCGACCTACGGGACAGTCTCCTACGAGCAGTACTTC.

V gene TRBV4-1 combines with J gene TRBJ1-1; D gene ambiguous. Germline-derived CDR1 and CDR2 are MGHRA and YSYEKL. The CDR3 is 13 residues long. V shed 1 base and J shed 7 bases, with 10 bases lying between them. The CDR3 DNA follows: TGCGCCAGCAGCCAAGGTCCCGGAGGTGAAGCTTTCTTT. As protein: CASSQGPGGEAFF.

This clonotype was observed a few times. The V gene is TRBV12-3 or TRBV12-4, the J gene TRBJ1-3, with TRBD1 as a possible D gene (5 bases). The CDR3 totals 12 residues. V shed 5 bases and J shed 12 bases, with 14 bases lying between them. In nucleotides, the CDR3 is TGTGCCAGCAGTCTCGGGGGGGGGGACATATATTTT. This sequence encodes CASSLGGGDIYF.

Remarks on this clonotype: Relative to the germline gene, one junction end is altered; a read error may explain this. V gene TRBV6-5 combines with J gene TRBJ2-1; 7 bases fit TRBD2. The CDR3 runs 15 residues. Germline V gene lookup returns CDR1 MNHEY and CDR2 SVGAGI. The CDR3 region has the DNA TGTACCAGCACTTACGGGCGGGGGTTATACAATGAGCAGTTCTTC. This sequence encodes CTSTYGRGLYNEQFF.

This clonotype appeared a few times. The CDR3 reads CASSWASGGVFAGELFF. The CDR3, as DNA: TGTGCCAGCAGTTGGGCTAGCGGGGGGGTTTTCGCCGGGGAGCTGTTTTTT. The rearrangement links TRBV6-5 to TRBJ2-2, with 12 bases lining up with TRBD2. Trimming cost V 4 bases and J 6 bases; bases outside gene matches: 9. This CDR3 has 17 residues. Germline CDR1 is MNHEY and CDR2 is SVGAGI.

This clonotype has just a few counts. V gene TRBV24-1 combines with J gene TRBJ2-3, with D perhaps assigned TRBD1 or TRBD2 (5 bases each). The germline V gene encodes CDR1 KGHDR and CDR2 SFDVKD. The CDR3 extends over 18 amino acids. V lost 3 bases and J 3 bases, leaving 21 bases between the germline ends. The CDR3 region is CATSDIQTPGPRTDTQYF. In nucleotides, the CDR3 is TGTGCCACCAGTGATATCCAAACTCCGGGACCGAGGACAGATACGCAGTATTTT.

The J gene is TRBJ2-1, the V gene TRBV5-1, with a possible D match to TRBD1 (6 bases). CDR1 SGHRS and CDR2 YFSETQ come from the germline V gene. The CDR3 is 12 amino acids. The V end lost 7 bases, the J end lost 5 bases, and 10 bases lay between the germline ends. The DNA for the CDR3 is TGCGCCAGCCGGGACACGGACAATGAGCAGTTCTTC. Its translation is CASRDTDNEQFF.

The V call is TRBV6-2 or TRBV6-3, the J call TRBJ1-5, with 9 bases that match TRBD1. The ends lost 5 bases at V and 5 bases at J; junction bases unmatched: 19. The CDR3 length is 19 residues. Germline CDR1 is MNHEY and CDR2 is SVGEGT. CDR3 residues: CASSTLDRGAAPDDQPQHF. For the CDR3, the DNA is TGTGCCAGCAGTACCCTGGACAGGGGAGCCGCCCCTGATGATCAGCCCCAGCATTTT.

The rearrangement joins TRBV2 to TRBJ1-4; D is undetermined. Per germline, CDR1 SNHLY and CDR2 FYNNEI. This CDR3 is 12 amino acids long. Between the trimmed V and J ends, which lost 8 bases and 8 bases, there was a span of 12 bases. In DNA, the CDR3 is TGTGCCAGCCAGCCGGGAGGGGAAAAACTGTTTTTT. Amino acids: CASQPGGEKLFF.

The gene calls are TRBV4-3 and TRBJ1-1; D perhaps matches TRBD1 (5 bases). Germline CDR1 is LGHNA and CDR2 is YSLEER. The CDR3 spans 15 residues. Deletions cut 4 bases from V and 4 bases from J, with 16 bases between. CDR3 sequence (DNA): TGCGCCAGCAGCCGACGGGCAGGGTTGGGCACTGAAGCTTTCTTT. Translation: CASSRRAGLGTEAFF.

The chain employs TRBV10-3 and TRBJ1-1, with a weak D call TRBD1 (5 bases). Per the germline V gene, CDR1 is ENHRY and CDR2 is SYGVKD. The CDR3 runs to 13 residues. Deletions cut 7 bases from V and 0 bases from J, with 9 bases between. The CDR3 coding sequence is TGTGCCATCAAGGCAGGGATGAACACTGAAGCTTTCTTT. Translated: CAIKAGMNTEAFF.

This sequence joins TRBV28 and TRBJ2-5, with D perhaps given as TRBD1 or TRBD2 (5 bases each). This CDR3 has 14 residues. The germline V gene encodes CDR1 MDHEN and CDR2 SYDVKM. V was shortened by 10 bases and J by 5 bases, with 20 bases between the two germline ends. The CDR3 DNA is TGTGCCACCAAAGTCCCGGGGCATCGCGAGACCCAGTACTTC. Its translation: CATKVPGHRETQYF.

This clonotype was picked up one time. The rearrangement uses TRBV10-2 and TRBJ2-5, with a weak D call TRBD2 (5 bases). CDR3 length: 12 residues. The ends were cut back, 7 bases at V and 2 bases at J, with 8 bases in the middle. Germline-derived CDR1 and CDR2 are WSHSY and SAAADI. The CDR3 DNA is TGCGCCAGCACGGGGAAGCAAGAGACCCAGTACTTC. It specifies CASTGKQETQYF.

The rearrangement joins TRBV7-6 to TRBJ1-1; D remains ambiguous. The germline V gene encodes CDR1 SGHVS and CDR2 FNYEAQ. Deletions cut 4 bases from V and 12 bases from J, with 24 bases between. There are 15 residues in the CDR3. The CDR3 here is CASSWVVDGGFKTFF. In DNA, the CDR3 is TGTGCCAGCAGCTGGGTGGTGGACGGAGGTTTTAAGACTTTCTTT.

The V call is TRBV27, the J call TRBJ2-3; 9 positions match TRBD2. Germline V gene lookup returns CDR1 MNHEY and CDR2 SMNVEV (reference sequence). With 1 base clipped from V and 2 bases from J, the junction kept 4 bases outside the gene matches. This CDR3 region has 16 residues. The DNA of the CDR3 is TGTGCCAGCAGTTTATACAGCGGGGGGACCACAGATACGCAGTATTTT. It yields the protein CASSLYSGGTTDTQYF.